The rows below give T cell receptor beta chains drawn from one sample of a study of T cell responses to AZD1222 COVID-19 vaccine. Libraries were prepared by immunoSEQ multiplex PCR; TCRdb keeps only in-frame clonotypes and omits some of them. The repertoire consists of roughly 100,000 clones, with roughly 91% occurring once and the leading ten covering 35% to 50%. This sample comprised peripheral blood, obtained on day 0 of AZD1222 vaccination. Receptors were obtained from an adult in good health. The CDR3 runs from the conserved cysteine through the conserved F or W. D genes are given only for firm matches. Not every row has a clone size; where given, it reads once, few, many or a size class.

CDR3nt,CDR3aa,v_gene,j_gene,len,abundance,d_gene
TGTGCCAGCAGCCGGGGAGGGGGCATCTACGAGCAGTACTTC,CASSRGGGIYEQYF,TRBV3-1/TRBV3-2,TRBJ2-7,14,.,.
TGTGCCAGCTCCAAATACCTTACAGGGGGGAGCTACGAGCAGTACTTC,CASSKYLTGGSYEQYF,TRBV5-6,TRBJ2-7,16,.,TRBD1
TGCGCCAGCAGCCCACCTCCCTCGGGACAGGGAAACATTCAGTACTTC,CASSPPPSGQGNIQYF,TRBV4-1,TRBJ2-4,16,.,TRBD1
TGTGCCAGCAGCTTGGCCGGGTATCGTCACGAGCAGTACTTC,CASSLAGYRHEQYF,TRBV5-6,TRBJ2-7,14,.,.
TGTGCCAGTAGTATAGGCCCGACTCAACAGTTGGTAGGATCTGAAGCTTTCTTT,CASSIGPTQQLVGSEAFF,TRBV19,TRBJ1-1,18,once,.
TGTGCCACGTCGAGGGGTGTGAGCAATCAGCCCCAGCATTTT,CATSRGVSNQPQHF,TRBV19,TRBJ1-5,14,.,.
TGTGCAAGTCGCCCATCCCGGCGGGTCGATCAGCCCCAGCATTTT,CASRPSRRVDQPQHF,TRBV12-2,TRBJ1-5,15,.,.
TGTGCCAGCAGCCACCTAGAAGCTTTCTTT,CASSHLEAFF,TRBV11-2,TRBJ1-1,10,.,.
TGTGCCAGCAGCTTGTCTAGCGGGAATGCAGATACGCAGTATTTT,CASSLSSGNADTQYF,TRBV5-4,TRBJ2-3,15,.,TRBD2
TGTGCCAGCAGCTTAGTGGGACAGGGGGACTACGAGCAGTACTTC,CASSLVGQGDYEQYF,TRBV7-2,TRBJ2-7,15,.,TRBD1
TGTGCCAGTAGTATAGCCCTAGCCTACGAGCAGTACTTC,CASSIALAYEQYF,TRBV19,TRBJ2-7,13,.,.
TGTGCCAGCAGTTACGTCAAGTACGGGGAGCTGTTTTTT,CASSYVKYGELFF,TRBV6-2/TRBV6-3,TRBJ2-2,13,few,.
TGTGCCAGCTCACTCGGACAGGGAGGGAACACTGAAGCTTTCTTT,CASSLGQGGNTEAFF,TRBV18,TRBJ1-1,15,.,TRBD1
TGTGCCAGCAGCTTTGGTAGCGGGATCGGAGAGCAGTACTTC,CASSFGSGIGEQYF,TRBV5-6,TRBJ2-7,14,.,TRBD2
TGTGCCAGCAGTGATCTTTTCCGGGACACCCCTCCGAATCAGCCCCAGCATTTT,CASSDLFRDTPPNQPQHF,TRBV6-1,TRBJ1-5,18,.,.
TGTGCCATCAGTAAGCGGGAGGGCCGCAACGAGCAGTACTTC,CAISKREGRNEQYF,TRBV10-3,TRBJ2-7,14,.,TRBD2
TGTGCCAGCAGCGTGAGTCAGGTCGGGCGGGACGAGCAGTACTTC,CASSVSQVGRDEQYF,TRBV9,TRBJ2-7,15,.,.
TGTGCCAGCAGTGAAACTCGGACAGGGCTATACAATGAGCAGTTCTTC,CASSETRTGLYNEQFF,TRBV6-1,TRBJ2-1,16,.,TRBD1
TGTGCCAGCAGTGAACGCGTCGGTAGTAATTCACCCCTCCACTTT,CASSERVGSNSPLHF,TRBV6-1,TRBJ1-6,15,medium-sized,.
TGTGCCAGCAGCTCTATGCCCGGGACCTTGGGAGGCTACACCTTC,CASSSMPGTLGGYTF,TRBV28,TRBJ1-2,15,.,.
TGTGCCAGCAGCTTCCTGGGTAGCGGACCCTACAATGAGCAGTTCTTC,CASSFLGSGPYNEQFF,TRBV7-9,TRBJ2-1,16,.,.
TGTGCCAGCAGCGGGGGTTCCTACGAGCAGTACTTC,CASSGGSYEQYF,TRBV4-2,TRBJ2-7,12,.,.
TGTGCCAGCAGCCGCAGGGGGTTAGGTGGAAACACCATATATTTT,CASSRRGLGGNTIYF,TRBV3-1/TRBV3-2,TRBJ1-3,15,few,TRBD1
TGTGCCAGCAGCTTACCCCTTTTCGCGGGAGAGAGAGATACGCAGTATTTT,CASSLPLFAGERDTQYF,TRBV7-2,TRBJ2-3,17,.,TRBD2
TGTGCCTGGAGTGGACACGGGGCCACCTTGGGTCAGCCCCAGCATTTT,CAWSGHGATLGQPQHF,TRBV30,TRBJ1-5,16,.,.
TGTGCCAGCAGCCGGGGCGGGGCAGGGGTAAAAAACATTCAGTACTTC,CASSRGGAGVKNIQYF,TRBV7-2,TRBJ2-4,16,few,.
TGTGCCAGTAGTATGAGGACAGGGGGCTACAATGAGCAGTTCTTC,CASSMRTGGYNEQFF,TRBV19,TRBJ2-1,15,.,TRBD1
TGTGCCAGCTCGGAGGGTATACTAGGAACCTACGAGCAGTACTTC,CASSEGILGTYEQYF,TRBV18,TRBJ2-7,15,.,.
TGTGCCAGAGCGGGACAGGGACGGAACTATGGCTACACCTTC,CARAGQGRNYGYTF,TRBV19,TRBJ1-2,14,.,TRBD1
TGTGCCAGCTCACCAAGATCGAAAGAGACCCAGTACTTC,CASSPRSKETQYF,TRBV18,TRBJ2-5,13,.,.
TGTGCCAGCAGTCCCTTCGGACAGAAATTTAGCAGCTCTGGGGCCAACGTCCTGACTTTC,CASSPFGQKFSSSGANVLTF,TRBV28,TRBJ2-6,20,few,.
TGCAGCGTTGTAAGGGGACTAACCACTGAAGCTTTCTTT,CSVVRGLTTEAFF,TRBV29-1,TRBJ1-1,13,.,.
TGTGCCAGTAGTATCCCCGGACAGGGAGGTAATGAAGCTTTCTTT,CASSIPGQGGNEAFF,TRBV19,TRBJ1-1,15,.,TRBD1
TGTGCCAGCAGTGTCTTCAATCAGCCCCAGCATTTT,CASSVFNQPQHF,TRBV28,TRBJ1-5,12,.,.
TGTGCCACGCGGGACAGTCACTCTGGAAACACCATATATTTT,CATRDSHSGNTIYF,TRBV10-3,TRBJ1-3,14,.,TRBD1
TGTGCCAGCTCACCACTAAATAAGATAAGCGGGAGAGGCTCAGATACGCAGTATTTT,CASSPLNKISGRGSDTQYF,TRBV18,TRBJ2-3,19,.,TRBD2
TGTGCCAGCAGCATGTGGGGCTACGAGCAGTACTTC,CASSMWGYEQYF,TRBV2,TRBJ2-7,12,.,.
TGTGCCACCAGTGATTCGGGGGGAGGAGAGACCCAGTACTTC,CATSDSGGGETQYF,TRBV24-1,TRBJ2-5,14,.,TRBD2
TGTGCCAGCAGCAAAGGGGGAAAAGGGAGGACAGGGGCCCAAGAGACCCAGTACTTC,CASSKGGKGRTGAQETQYF,TRBV21-1,TRBJ2-5,19,.,.
TGTGCCAGCAGTTTTTCCATCAATAAGTACGAGCAGTACTTC,CASSFSINKYEQYF,TRBV27,TRBJ2-7,14,.,.
TGTGCCAGCAGCTTAACACAGGGGGCGTACGAGCAGTACTTC,CASSLTQGAYEQYF,TRBV7-2,TRBJ2-7,14,.,TRBD1
TGTGCCTGGAGTGGGGCCTACAATGAGCAGTTCTTC,CAWSGAYNEQFF,TRBV30,TRBJ2-1,12,once,.
TGTGCCAGCAGTTTAACCGGGGGTGGGAACGAGCAGTACTTC,CASSLTGGGNEQYF,TRBV6-2/TRBV6-3,TRBJ2-7,14,once,.
TGTGCTACCAGTTTGGACAGGCGGAACAATGAGCAGTTCTTC,CATSLDRRNNEQFF,TRBV6-5,TRBJ2-1,14,.,TRBD1
TGTGCCAGCAGCTTAGACAGTGATCAGCCCCAGCATTTT,CASSLDSDQPQHF,TRBV7-9,TRBJ1-5,13,.,.
TGTGCCAGCAACCGAGGGTTGGAGACCCAGTACTTC,CASNRGLETQYF,TRBV12-3/TRBV12-4,TRBJ2-5,12,.,.
TGTGCCTGGAGGAAGGACAGGGGGCTTTCACCCCTCCACTTT,CAWRKDRGLSPLHF,TRBV30,TRBJ1-6,14,.,TRBD1
TGCGCCAGCAGCTTGTCAGGGGGAAGTACTGAAGCTTTCTTT,CASSLSGGSTEAFF,TRBV5-1,TRBJ1-1,14,.,TRBD1
TGTGCCAGCAGTCGCGCGGGACAGCTTTTGAACACTGAAGCTTTCTTT,CASSRAGQLLNTEAFF,TRBV6-2/TRBV6-3,TRBJ1-1,16,.,TRBD1
TGTGCCAGCAGCTATGGGGGACAGGGAACCAGCGGGAGAGGAGAGACCCAGTACTTC,CASSYGGQGTSGRGETQYF,TRBV7-2,TRBJ2-5,19,.,.
TGTGCCAGCAGCTTTAATAGCGGTGGACGGGCAGATACGCAGTATTTT,CASSFNSGGRADTQYF,TRBV7-2,TRBJ2-3,16,.,.
TGTGCCAGCAGCTTCCTCGTCACCAGCAATCAGCCCCAGCATTTT,CASSFLVTSNQPQHF,TRBV6-4,TRBJ1-5,15,.,.
TGTGCCAGCAGCCGTGACAGGGGTGCCACCGGGGAGCTGTTTTTT,CASSRDRGATGELFF,TRBV7-3,TRBJ2-2,15,.,TRBD1
TGCGCCAGCAGCCAAGAACCTTTTAGGACCGGGAGCACAGATACGCAGTATTTT,CASSQEPFRTGSTDTQYF,TRBV4-3,TRBJ2-3,18,.,.
TGTGCCAGCAGTTGGGGGGGCGACACCATATATTTT,CASSWGGDTIYF,TRBV12-3/TRBV12-4,TRBJ1-3,12,.,.
TGTGCCATCAGCCCGGGACCGACGTATGGCTACACCTTC,CAISPGPTYGYTF,TRBV10-3,TRBJ1-2,13,.,.
TGTGCCAGCTCACCGAATACCGGGACAGGGGATGGCTACACCTTC,CASSPNTGTGDGYTF,TRBV18,TRBJ1-2,15,.,TRBD1
TGTGCCACCAGTGGCCCGGGGGGGGCTGGTGAGCAGTTCTTC,CATSGPGGAGEQFF,TRBV24-1,TRBJ2-1,14,.,TRBD2
TGTGCCACCACAAGAGCAGGGGGCAGATTGAGCAATCAGCCCCAGCATTTT,CATTRAGGRLSNQPQHF,TRBV28,TRBJ1-5,17,.,TRBD1